Following are 27 T cell receptor beta chains from one sample sequenced in a study of beta chain features in type 1 diabetes (dated by TCRdb to the late 2010s). The library came from the immunoSEQ multiplex PCR assay. The entire amount of isolated RNA was reverse transcribed using the High Capacity cDNA Reverse Transcription Kit, so the sequenced TCRB transcripts were expressed ones. This immuneACCESS table, as held by TCRdb, lists in-frame sequences with V and J called but not all clones. Of the missing ones, under half trace to an unresolved V gene in checked studies; the others have no known cause. For this sample the table gives 150,000 or so clones, of which roughly 10% were detected only once. The top ten clonotypes cover roughly 2% of the sample. The sequenced sample consisted of central memory CD4+ T cells from blood. All receptors derive from a man between 18 and 35 years old in good health.

In this sample, this clone turned up a few times. The rearrangement links TRBV7-8 to TRBJ2-6; perhaps TRBD2 as D (5 bases). Trimming removed 1 base at V and 2 bases at J, with 6 bases between. CDR1 and CDR2 (germline): SGHVS, FQNEAQ. The CDR3 covers 15 residues. CDR3: CASSLGTPGANVLTF. For the CDR3, the DNA is TGTGCCAGCAGCTTAGGGACTCCTGGGGCCAACGTCCTGACTTTC.

This sequence joins TRBV28 and TRBJ1-5; D ambiguous. The CDR3 consists of 11 residues. V gave up 7 bases and J gave up 6 bases, with 7 bases separating them. Germline CDR1 MDHEN, CDR2 SYDVKM. Here the CDR3 DNA reads TGTGCCAGCACCGAGCGTCAGCCCCAGCATTTT. As protein: CASTERQPQHF. The full variable domain, rest sourced from reference TRBV28 and TRBJ1-5, is DVKVTQSSRYLVKRTGEKVFLECVQDMDHENMFWYRQDPGLGLRLIYFSYDVKMKEKGDIPEGYSVSREKKERFSLILESASTNQTSMYLCASTERQPQHFGDGTRLSIL.

This clone was found a few times. The chain links TRBV4-3 to TRBJ1-1; TRBD1 might be the D (6 bases). V gave up 4 bases and J gave up 0 bases, with 12 bases separating them. In germline, CDR1 is LGHNA, CDR2 YSLEER. CDR3 length: 15 amino acids. The CDR3 region has the DNA TGCGCCAGCAGCCTAAAGACAGGCCTGAACACTGAAGCTTTCTTT. Translating gives CASSLKTGLNTEAFF.

The chain has TRBV5-1 and TRBJ1-2; 9 bases match TRBD1. Germline V gives CDR1 SGHRS, CDR2 YFSETQ. There are 15 residues in the CDR3. J lost 7 bases, V lost 0 bases, and 7 bases had no gene match. The CDR3 here is CASSLETGTGFGYTF. DNA for the CDR3: TGCGCCAGCAGCTTGGAGACCGGGACAGGGTTTGGCTACACCTTC. The full variable domain, rest sourced from reference TRBV5-1 and TRBJ1-2, is KAGVTQTPRYLIKTRGQQVTLSCSPISGHRSVSWYQQTPGQGLQFLFEYFSETQRNKGNFPGRFSGRQFSNSRSEMNVSTLELGDSALYLCASSLETGTGFGYTFGSGTRLTVV.

This clone was detected a few times. This chain connects TRBV5-5 to TRBJ2-7; D is tentatively TRBD1 or TRBD2 (5 bases each). CDR3 size: 15 residues. Germline CDR1 is SGHKS and CDR2 is YYEKEE (reference sequence). V was cut by 0 bases and J by 2 bases, with 12 bases left in between. The CDR3 DNA sequence: TGTGCCAGCAGCTTGGCTGGGACGAATGCCTACGAGCAGTACTTC. This sequence encodes CASSLAGTNAYEQYF.

This clone was observed a few times. This chain links TRBV7-7 with TRBJ2-7; 7 bases match TRBD1. The CDR3 totals 13 residues. V trimming: 6 bases; J trimming: 3 bases; junction bases outside the gene matches: 5. CDR1 and CDR2 from the germline V gene are SSHAT and FNYEAQ (reference sequence). The CDR3 here is CASSQDRSYEQYF. Here the CDR3 DNA reads TGTGCCAGCAGTCAGGACAGGAGCTACGAGCAGTACTTC.

The chain carries TRBV7-2 and TRBJ2-2; no clear D. The CDR3 covers 13 residues. V lost 4 bases and J 7 bases, leaving 10 bases between the germline ends. In germline, CDR1 is SGHTA, CDR2 FQGNSA. In nucleotides, the CDR3 is TGTGCCAGCAGCTCGGCGGCCCGCGGGGAGCTGTTTTTT. It encodes CASSSAARGELFF.

This clone turned up a few times. The chain links TRBV28 to TRBJ2-5; possibly TRBD1 for D (5 bases). CDR1 is MDHEN, CDR2 SYDVKM, per germline. Between the trimmed V and J ends, which lost 6 bases and 1 base, there was a span of 18 bases. This CDR3 comprises 16 residues. The CDR3 nucleotides read TGTGCCAGCAGCGTCGCCCGTGGGGCAGGCCAAGAGACCCAGTACTTC. It is translated as CASSVARGAGQETQYF. Using reference TRBV28 and TRBJ2-5 for the parts outside the CDR3, the full variable domain is DVKVTQSSRYLVKRTGEKVFLECVQDMDHENMFWYRQDPGLGLRLIYFSYDVKMKEKGDIPEGYSVSREKKERFSLILESASTNQTSMYLCASSVARGAGQETQYFGPGTRLLVL.

This clone was observed a few times. The CDR3 DNA is TGTGCCTCCACGGGTGGGAAGCTTACTGAAGCTTTCTTT. This codes for CASTGGKLTEAFF. The rearrangement links TRBV30 to TRBJ1-1; D gene unclear. Trimming left V 7 bases short and J 5 bases short, with 17 bases between. Germline CDR1 reads GTSNPN; CDR2 reads SVGIG (reference sequence). The CDR3 is 13 amino acids.

This chain joins TRBV7-2 and TRBJ2-7, with a possible D match to TRBD2 (5 bases). This CDR3 region has 15 residues. Per germline, CDR1 SGHTA and CDR2 FQGNSA. V lost 5 bases and J 0 bases, leaving 14 bases between the germline ends. CDR3 bases: TGTGCCAGCAGCCCCCGAGGGCCGAGCTCCTACGAGCAGTACTTC. Amino acid sequence: CASSPRGPSSYEQYF. Full variable domain (missing parts from reference TRBV7-2 and TRBJ2-7): GAGVSQSPSNKVTEKGKDVELRCDPISGHTALYWYRQSLGQGLEFLIYFQGNSAPDKSGLPSDRFSAERTGGSVSTLTIQRTQQEDSAVYLCASSPRGPSSYEQYFGPGTRLTVT.

In this sample, this clone turned up a few times. The rearrangement links TRBV18 to TRBJ2-7, with TRBD2 identical over 10 bases. V lost 6 bases to trimming and J lost 5 bases; unmatched junction nucleotides: 7. Germline lookup yields CDR1 KGHSH and CDR2 LQKENI. This CDR3 spans 14 amino acids. The CDR3 DNA follows: TGTGCCAGCTCCCCAGCGGGGGGGCCCAACGAGCAGTACTTC. This encodes CASSPAGGPNEQYF. Together with reference TRBV18 and TRBJ2-7, the CDR3 gives the full variable domain: NAGVMQNPRHLVRRRGQEARLRCSPMKGHSHVYWYRQLPEEGLKFMVYLQKENIIDESGMPKERFSAEFPKEGPSILRIQQVVRGDSAAYFCASSPAGGPNEQYFGPGTRLTVT.

This clone was detected a few times. The chain carries TRBV4-2 and TRBJ2-3; TRBD2 agrees at 8 bases. Germline assignment: CDR1 LGHNA and CDR2 YNFKEQ. V gave up 3 bases and J gave up 0 bases; unmatched junction bases: 8. The CDR3 is 17 residues long. The CDR3 nucleotides read TGTGCCAGCAGCCAGGGTAGTAGCGGGGTTAGCACAGATACGCAGTATTTT. Protein sequence: CASSQGSSGVSTDTQYF.

The chain is built from TRBV2 and TRBJ2-1; 7 nucleotides line up with TRBD2. J gave up 4 bases and V 3 bases, and 3 bases lay outside the gene matches. This CDR3 spans 14 amino acids. The germline V gene encodes CDR1 SNHLY and CDR2 FYNNEI. The CDR3 reads CASSEQRGYNEQFF. The CDR3 bases are TGTGCCAGCAGTGAGCAGCGGGGATACAATGAGCAGTTCTTC.

This clone was counted a few times. V usage is TRBV6-4 and J usage is TRBJ2-5; TRBD1 might be the D (6 bases). Looked up from germline, CDR1 is MRHNA and CDR2 is SNTAGT. This CDR3 has 16 residues. The V end was cut by 3 bases, the J end by 5 bases, with 19 bases between. The CDR3 sequence: CASSDLGHTRVETQYF. The DNA of the CDR3 is TGTGCCAGCAGTGATTTGGGACACACCAGAGTTGAGACCCAGTACTTC.

This clone was seen more than once but under ten times. The chain joins TRBV7-8 to TRBJ2-3; D may be TRBD1 (6 bases). Trimming left V 5 bases short and J 0 bases short, with 12 bases between. Germline V gives CDR1 SGHVS, CDR2 FQNEAQ. This CDR3 contains 15 residues. CDR3 in amino acids: CASSPRTASTDTQYF. The CDR3 DNA reads TGTGCCAGCAGCCCGAGGACAGCTAGCACAGATACGCAGTATTTT.

J is TRBJ2-1 and V is TRBV4-1; TRBD2 agrees at 8 bases. Germline trimming cut 1 base from V and 7 bases from J; bases unmatched to any gene: 6. The CDR3 covers 15 residues. CDR1 and CDR2 from the germline V gene are MGHRA and YSYEKL. The CDR3, as DNA: TGCGCCAGCAGCCAAGCCGGGACTAGGATTAATGAGCAGTTCTTC. Translated, it gives CASSQAGTRINEQFF.

This clone was seen a handful of times. V and J are TRBV30 and TRBJ1-2, with D maybe TRBD1 (5 bases). CDR3 size: 15 residues. V was cut by 0 bases and J by 5 bases, with 16 bases left in between. Germline-derived CDR1 and CDR2 are GTSNPN and SVGIG (reference sequence). In nucleotides, the CDR3 is TGTGCCTGGAGTGTAGGGGCGCGAGGAAAATATGGCTACACCTTC. As protein: CAWSVGARGKYGYTF.

This clone came up a few times. The CDR3 sequence: CASSLGRAEQYF. CDR3 coding DNA: TGTGCCAGCAGCTTGGGACGCGCTGAGCAGTACTTC. J is TRBJ2-7 and V is TRBV5-6; D is ambiguous. CDR1 is SGHDT and CDR2 is YYEEEE in the germline V gene. V was clipped by 0 bases and J by 7 bases, with 8 bases between them. The CDR3 spans 12 residues.

This clone was seen a few times. The CDR3 loop is CASSPGTSHGYEQYF. The CDR3, as DNA: TGTGCCAGCAGCCCCGGGACTAGCCATGGGTACGAGCAGTACTTC. The chain employs TRBV7-2 and TRBJ2-7; 9 nucleotides align to TRBD2. Germline V gene data show CDR1 as SGHTA and CDR2 as FQGNSA. This CDR3 spans 15 amino acids. V dropped 5 bases and J dropped 4; count of bases not matched to a gene: 9.

This clone showed up just a few times. V gene TRBV5-4 combines with J gene TRBJ2-4, with D possibly TRBD2 on 6 matching bases. Trimming took 4 bases from V and 8 from J, leaving 13 bases between them. In germline, CDR1 is SGHNT, CDR2 YYREEE (reference sequence). The CDR3 consists of 13 residues. The CDR3 protein is CASSVGLWDIQYF. CDR3 DNA: TGTGCCAGCAGCGTGGGACTTTGGGACATTCAGTACTTC.

J is TRBJ2-1 and V is TRBV7-2; TRBD1 matches at 8 bases. The trim removed 4 bases at V and 7 bases at J, leaving 6 bases unmatched. From germline, CDR1 is SGHTA and CDR2 FQGNSA. The CDR3 spans 14 residues. CDR3 coding DNA: TGTGCCAGCAGCTCCCGGACAGGGACGAATGAGCAGTTCTTC. Translated, it gives CASSSRTGTNEQFF.

This rearrangement joins TRBV30 to TRBJ2-7; weak D call: TRBD1 (6 bases). Trimming left V 2 bases short and J 5 bases short, with 10 bases between. Germline V gene lookup returns CDR1 GTSNPN and CDR2 SVGIG (reference sequence). The CDR3 length is 12 residues. The CDR3 sequence: CAWSKTGNEQYF. CDR3 bases: TGTGCCTGGAGTAAAACAGGGAACGAGCAGTACTTC. The full variable domain, its missing parts supplied by reference TRBV30 and TRBJ2-7, is SQTIHQWPATLVQPVGSPLSLECTVEGTSNPNLYWYRQAAGRGLQLLFYSVGIGQISSEVPQNLSASRPQDRQFILSSKKLLLSDSGFYLCAWSKTGNEQYFGPGTRLTVT.

J is TRBJ2-3 and V is TRBV6-5; possible D gene TRBD1, 5 bases. V dropped 4 bases and J dropped 5 bases, with 13 bases sitting between them. The CDR3 spans 14 residues. Germline CDR1 is MNHEY and CDR2 is SVGAGI. CDR3 nucleotide sequence: TGTGCCAGCAGTTGGGGCCTTGTGGGAGATACGCAGTATTTT. This gives the protein CASSWGLVGDTQYF.

This clone was recorded a few times. The genes are TRBV28 and TRBJ2-4; TRBD2 aligns across 12 bases. The CDR3 contains 17 residues. Germline V gene sequence: CDR1 MDHEN, CDR2 SYDVKM. V lost 6 bases and J lost 3; bases outside the gene matches: 9. This chain's CDR3 is CASSKLAGGLDKNIQYF. Here the CDR3 DNA reads TGTGCCAGCAGCAAGCTAGCGGGGGGGCTGGACAAAAACATTCAGTACTTC.

This clone was counted a few times. The chain carries TRBV4-3 and TRBJ2-4; a possible D gene is TRBD2 (7 bases). Trimming pared 0 bases from V and 6 bases from J, leaving 15 bases between. CDR1 is LGHNA and CDR2 is YSLEER in the germline V gene. The CDR3 covers 16 residues. The CDR3 region is CASSQDATGRANIQYF. The CDR3 bases are TGCGCCAGCAGCCAAGATGCCACAGGGAGGGCAAACATTCAGTACTTC.

The table lists this clone with a count of one. This sequence joins TRBV5-1 and TRBJ2-7, with a possible D match to TRBD2 (6 bases). This CDR3 region has 15 residues. Between the trimmed V and J ends, which lost 6 bases and 3 bases, there was a span of 19 bases. The germline gives CDR1 SGHRS, CDR2 YFSETQ. This CDR3 is CASTPSYGGFYEQYF. The CDR3, as DNA: TGCGCCAGCACCCCGAGCTACGGGGGTTTCTACGAGCAGTACTTC.

This clone was detected only a few times. The chain employs TRBV28 and TRBJ2-6; D gene unclear. The CDR3 covers 14 residues. Trimming stripped 2 bases from V and 2 bases from J, with 4 bases between. CDR1 and CDR2 (germline): MDHEN, SYDVKM. The CDR3 spells CASSLVTGANVLTF. Here the CDR3 DNA reads TGTGCCAGCAGTTTAGTGACTGGGGCCAACGTCCTGACTTTC. The variable domain in full, with the rest retrieved from reference TRBV28 and TRBJ2-6, is DVKVTQSSRYLVKRTGEKVFLECVQDMDHENMFWYRQDPGLGLRLIYFSYDVKMKEKGDIPEGYSVSREKKERFSLILESASTNQTSMYLCASSLVTGANVLTFGAGSRLTVL.